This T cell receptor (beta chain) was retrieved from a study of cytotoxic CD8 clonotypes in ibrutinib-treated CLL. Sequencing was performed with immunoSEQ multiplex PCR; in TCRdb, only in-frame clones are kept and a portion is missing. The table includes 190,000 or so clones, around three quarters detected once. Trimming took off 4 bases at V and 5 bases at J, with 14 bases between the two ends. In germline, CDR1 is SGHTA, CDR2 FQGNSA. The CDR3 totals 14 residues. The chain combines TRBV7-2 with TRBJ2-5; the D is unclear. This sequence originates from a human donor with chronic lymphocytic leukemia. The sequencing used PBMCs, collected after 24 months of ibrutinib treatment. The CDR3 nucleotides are TGTGCCAGCAGCTGGATGGATGGGTCGGAGACCCAGTACTTC. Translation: CASSWMDGSETQYF.